These 18 T cell receptor beta chains came from one sample sequenced in a study of T cell repertoires in cytomegalovirus infection. Each CDR3 protein is one row after TCRdb ran MiXCR on the reads. Of 300,000 to 400,000 distinct CDR3 sequences in the sample, 25% were seen once. Their antigens are not known. The source material was cultured PBMCs, sampled from culture after CMV antigen stimulation. The receptors here all came from a human donor in good health (CMV status not recorded). Some clones in this sample may be carry-over from other donors' samples.

The sample holds a few counts of this clonotype. This chain joins TRBV2 and TRBJ1-1; D is unresolved. V was shortened by 6 bases and J by 2 bases, with 13 bases between the two germline ends. The CDR3 length is 14 residues. Looked up from germline, CDR1 is SNHLY and CDR2 is FYNNEI. This chain's CDR3 is CASSQSGYNTEAFF. The DNA of the CDR3 is TGTGCCAGCAGCCAGTCGGGGTATAACACTGAAGCTTTCTTT.

The table lists this clonotype with a few counts. The CDR3 loop reads CASSQGQGHNQPQHF. The DNA for the CDR3 is TGCGCCAGCAGCCAAGGACAGGGCCACAATCAGCCCCAGCATTTT. The chain uses TRBV4-3 and TRBJ1-5, with 7 bases identical to TRBD1. Germline assignment: CDR1 LGHNA and CDR2 YSLEER. The CDR3 spans 15 residues. V was pared by 1 base and J by 3 bases, with 3 bases of the junction left unmatched.

V is TRBV28 and J is TRBJ1-2, with D perhaps TRBD1 (5 bases). This CDR3 spans 13 amino acids. Between the trimmed V and J ends, which lost 7 bases and 4 bases, there was a span of 13 bases. Germline CDR1 and CDR2: MDHEN and SYDVKM. The CDR3 reads CASTPGPAYGYTF. The DNA for the CDR3 is TGTGCCAGCACCCCGGGGCCTGCCTATGGCTACACCTTC.

This clonotype was observed a handful of times. The J gene is TRBJ2-4, the V gene TRBV7-2; the match to TRBD1 covers 9 bases. V trimming: 5 bases; J trimming: 7 bases; junction bases outside the gene matches: 6. This CDR3 region has 14 residues. In germline, CDR1 is SGHTA, CDR2 FQGNSA. CDR3 amino acids: CASSHGTGYNIQYF. CDR3 sequence (DNA): TGTGCCAGCAGCCACGGGACAGGGTATAACATTCAGTACTTC.

A few counts support this clonotype. J is TRBJ1-6 and V is TRBV6-1; D call uncertain. The CDR3 extends over 13 amino acids. V was clipped by 5 bases and J by 14 bases, with 16 bases between them. Germline V gives CDR1 MNHNS, CDR2 SASEGT. The CDR3 loop reads CASSLNPSETLHF. The CDR3 bases are TGTGCCAGCAGTCTTAACCCCTCTGAAACCCTCCACTTT.

This chain uses TRBV5-1 with TRBJ2-1; the D is unclear. Trimming pared 0 bases from V and 3 bases from J, leaving 7 bases between. Germline lookup yields CDR1 SGHRS and CDR2 YFSETQ. This CDR3 is 14 amino acids long. CDR3 nucleotides: TGCGCCAGCAGCTTGGATGGGGACTACAATGAGCAGTTCTTC. Translation gives CASSLDGDYNEQFF.

V and J are TRBV12-3 or TRBV12-4 and TRBJ2-2, with TRBD2 matching 8 bases. Trimming removed 5 bases from V and 3 bases from J; junction bases left unmatched: 17. CDR3 size: 19 residues. The CDR3 nucleotides are TGTGCCAGCAGTGCATCTTTCTGGAGCGGGAGCCCGGACACCGGGGAGCTGTTTTTT. As protein: CASSASFWSGSPDTGELFF.

This clonotype was seen ten or more times. The CDR3 is CASSLIVGPNEKLFF. Written as DNA, the CDR3 is TGTGCCAGCAGCTTAATCGTCGGACCGAATGAAAAACTGTTTTTT. The chain is built from TRBV7-2 and TRBJ1-4; no reliable D call. The CDR3 is 15 amino acids. The V and J ends lost 2 bases and 5 bases respectively, with 12 bases between them. CDR1 and CDR2 (germline): SGHTA, FQGNSA.

The rearrangement uses TRBV6-1 and TRBJ2-2; TRBD2 might be the D (5 bases). Germline lookup yields CDR1 MNHNS and CDR2 SASEGT. CDR3 length: 14 amino acids. The V and J ends lost 3 bases and 6 bases respectively, with 11 bases between them. The CDR3, as DNA: TGTGCCAGCAGTGACAATACTAGTCCCGGGGAGCTGTTTTTT. As protein: CASSDNTSPGELFF.

This clonotype has more than one count but fewer than ten. V is TRBV20-1 and J is TRBJ2-3; 9 nucleotides line up with TRBD2. Germline V CDR1 and CDR2: DFQATT, SNEGSKA (reference sequence). The CDR3 loop spans 14 amino acids. Unmatched junction bases numbered 5, after V lost 3 bases and J lost 4 bases. The CDR3 loop is CSARLAGNADTQYF. CDR3 DNA: TGCAGTGCTAGGCTAGCGGGAAACGCAGATACGCAGTATTTT.

The rearrangement joins TRBV11-2 to TRBJ2-7; D is possibly TRBD2 (6 bases). V lost 5 bases to trimming and J lost 9 bases, with 17 bases between them. There are 13 residues in the CDR3. Germline lookup yields CDR1 SGHAT and CDR2 FQNNGV. CDR3 in amino acids: CASSPRLGGGQYV. Written as DNA, the CDR3 is TGTGCCAGCAGCCCAAGGCTGGGGGGAGGGCAGTACGTC.

This chain uses TRBV19 with TRBJ2-5; tentative D call: TRBD2 (5 bases). Germline assignment: CDR1 LNHDA and CDR2 SQIVND (reference sequence). The CDR3 length is 15 residues. Trimming left V 6 bases short and J 1 base short, with 15 bases between. The CDR3: CASRPEAGFQETQYF. The CDR3 nucleotides read TGTGCCAGTAGGCCGGAGGCCGGATTCCAAGAGACCCAGTACTTC.

The chain employs TRBV19 and TRBJ1-5; no clear D gene. The ends were cut back, 4 bases at V and 13 bases at J, with 17 bases in the middle. The CDR3 is 13 residues long. Germline V gene sequence: CDR1 LNHDA, CDR2 SQIVND (reference sequence). In DNA, the CDR3 is TGTGCCAGTAGTAAGGAGGCAGTACGATTACAGCATTTT. This encodes CASSKEAVRLQHF.

The sample holds many counts of this clonotype. This sequence joins TRBV12-3 or TRBV12-4 and TRBJ1-3; no clear D. The V end lost 7 bases, the J end lost 8 bases, and 15 bases lay between the germline ends. CDR3 length equals 13 residues. CDR3 sequence: CASTRAPYHTIYF. For the CDR3, the DNA is TGTGCCAGCACTAGGGCCCCCTATCACACCATATATTTT.

The chain joins TRBV16 to TRBJ2-5; D is undetermined. V lost 1 base, J lost 5 bases, and 5 bases lay in between. The CDR3 contains 12 residues. Germline loops: CDR1 KGHSY, CDR2 FQNENV. CDR3 in DNA: TGTGCCAGCAGCCAATTGTCGGAGACCCAGTACTTC. Its translation: CASSQLSETQYF.

The sample holds a few counts of this clonotype. The chain is built from TRBV28 and TRBJ2-1, with D unclear. This CDR3 comprises 16 residues. Germline V gives CDR1 MDHEN, CDR2 SYDVKM. With 7 bases removed from V and 2 bases from J, the gap between germline ends came to 18 bases. CDR3 region: CASNVGNTNPYNEQFF. CDR3 coding DNA: TGTGCCAGCAACGTGGGGAACACAAACCCCTACAATGAGCAGTTCTTC.

V is TRBV7-6 and J is TRBJ1-1; 10 positions agree with TRBD1. The junction had 5 bases not matched to a gene; V was cut back by 4 bases and J by 0 bases. CDR1 and CDR2 (germline): SGHVS, FNYEAQ. This CDR3 spans 16 amino acids. The CDR3 protein is CASSSRTGGLNTEAFF. CDR3 bases: TGTGCCAGCAGCTCCAGGACAGGGGGACTGAACACTGAAGCTTTCTTT.

The chain recombines TRBV20-1 with TRBJ2-1; tentative D call: TRBD2 (6 bases). CDR3 size: 15 residues. Trimming removed 3 bases at V and 0 bases at J, with 12 bases between. CDR1 and CDR2 (germline): DFQATT, SNEGSKA (reference sequence). In nucleotides, the CDR3 is TGCAGTGCTAGGGTGCGGGGCAGCTCCTACAATGAGCAGTTCTTC. It codes for CSARVRGSSYNEQFF.